Below are 2 T cell receptor beta chains sequenced from a single sample in a study of blood T cell repertoires in COVID-19. Data came from immunoSEQ multiplex PCR; TCRdb stores just in-frame clones and leaves some out. The table shows around 190,000 clones, with more than 75% occurring only once. Specimen: peripheral blood. The receptors here all came from a human donor in a cohort sampled during active COVID-19.

The rearrangement uses TRBV19 and TRBJ1-5, with D unresolved. V gave up 3 bases and J gave up 6 bases, with 9 bases separating them. The CDR3 covers 13 residues. Germline CDR1 LNHDA, CDR2 SQIVND (reference sequence). DNA of the CDR3: TGTGCCAGTAGTATGGGCCCCAGTCAGCCCCAGCATTTT. It is translated as CASSMGPSQPQHF. Looking up the rest from reference TRBV19 and TRBJ1-5 gives the full variable domain: DGGITQSPKYLFRKEGQNVTLSCEQNLNHDAMYWYRQDPGQGLRLIYYSQIVNDFQKGDIAEGYSVSREKKESFPLTVTSAQKNPTAFYLCASSMGPSQPQHFGDGTRLSIL.

The chain combines TRBV6-5 with TRBJ2-7; the D gene is possibly TRBD2 (6 bases). Looked up from germline, CDR1 is MNHEY and CDR2 is SVGAGI. V lost 7 bases and J lost 7, with 23 bases in between. The CDR3 covers 15 residues. The CDR3 spells CASNTKPGVSLEQYF. The DNA of the CDR3 is TGTGCCAGCAACACCAAGCCGGGGGTTAGTCTTGAGCAGTACTTC.